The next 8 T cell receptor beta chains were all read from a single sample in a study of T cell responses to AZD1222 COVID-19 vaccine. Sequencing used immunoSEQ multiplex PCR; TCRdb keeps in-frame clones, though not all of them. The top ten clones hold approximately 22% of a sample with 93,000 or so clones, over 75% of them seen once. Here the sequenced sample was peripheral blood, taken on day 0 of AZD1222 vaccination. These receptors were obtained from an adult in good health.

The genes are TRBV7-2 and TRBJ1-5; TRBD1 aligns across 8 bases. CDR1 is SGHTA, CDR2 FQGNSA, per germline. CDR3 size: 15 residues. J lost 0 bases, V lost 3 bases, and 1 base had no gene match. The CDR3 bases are TGTGCCAGCAGCTTGGACAGGGCTAGCAATCAGCCCCAGCATTTT. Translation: CASSLDRASNQPQHF.

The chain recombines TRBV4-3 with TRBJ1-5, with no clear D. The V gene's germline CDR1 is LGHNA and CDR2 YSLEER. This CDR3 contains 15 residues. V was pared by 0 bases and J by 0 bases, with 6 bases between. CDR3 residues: CASSQEPASNQPQHF. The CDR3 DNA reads TGCGCCAGCAGCCAAGAGCCCGCTAGCAATCAGCCCCAGCATTTT.

The CDR3: CASSPTGTTEAFF. The CDR3 DNA reads as TGTGCCAGCAGCCCAACAGGGACCACTGAAGCTTTCTTT. The V call is TRBV7-9, the J call TRBJ1-1; TRBD1 is a possible D gene (6 bases). The CDR3 covers 13 residues. Trimming cost V 5 bases and J 4 bases, with 11 bases left between them. The germline V gene encodes CDR1 SEHNR and CDR2 FQNEAQ (reference sequence).

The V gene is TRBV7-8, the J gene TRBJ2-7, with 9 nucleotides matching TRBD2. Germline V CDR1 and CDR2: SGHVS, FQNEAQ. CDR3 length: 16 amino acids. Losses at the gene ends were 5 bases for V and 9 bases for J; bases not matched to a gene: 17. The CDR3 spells CASSLYSLAGIQGQYF. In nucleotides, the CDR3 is TGTGCCAGCAGCCTCTACTCACTAGCGGGTATTCAGGGGCAGTACTTC.

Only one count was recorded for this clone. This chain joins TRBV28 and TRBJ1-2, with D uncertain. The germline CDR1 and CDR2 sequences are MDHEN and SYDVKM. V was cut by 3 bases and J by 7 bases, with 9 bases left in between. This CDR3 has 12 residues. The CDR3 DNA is TGTGCCAGCAGTTTGGGTGGCGTTGGCTACACCTTC. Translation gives CASSLGGVGYTF.

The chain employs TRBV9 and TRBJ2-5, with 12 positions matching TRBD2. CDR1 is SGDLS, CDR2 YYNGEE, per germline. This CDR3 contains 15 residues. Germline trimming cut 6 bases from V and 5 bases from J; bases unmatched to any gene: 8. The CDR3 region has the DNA TGTGCCAGCACGACTAGCGGGGGAGGAGGGGAGACCCAGTACTTC. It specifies CASTTSGGGGETQYF.

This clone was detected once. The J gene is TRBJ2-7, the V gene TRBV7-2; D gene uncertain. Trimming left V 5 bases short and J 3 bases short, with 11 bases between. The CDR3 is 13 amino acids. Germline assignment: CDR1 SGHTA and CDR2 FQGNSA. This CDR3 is CASSIKRNYEQYF. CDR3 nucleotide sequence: TGTGCCAGCAGCATTAAGAGAAACTACGAGCAGTACTTC.

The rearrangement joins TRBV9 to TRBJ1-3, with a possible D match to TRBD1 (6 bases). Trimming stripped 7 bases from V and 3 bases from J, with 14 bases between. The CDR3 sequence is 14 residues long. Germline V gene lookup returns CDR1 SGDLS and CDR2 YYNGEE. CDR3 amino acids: CASARGGGGNTIYF. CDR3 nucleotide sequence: TGTGCCAGCGCCAGGGGAGGAGGTGGAAACACCATATATTTT.